The clone carrying this T cell receptor beta chain has only one observation. Its antigen is as yet unknown. This entry comes from a study of cytomegalovirus exposure and HLA in healthy donors. Study details: Previous work identified roughly 110 million unique TCR beta sequences from around 180 million T cells. Of more than 350 genotyped donors, more than 70% clustered with self-reported Caucasian donors. Points from the study as a whole: In vitro confirmation showed three CMV-associated chains to be CMV antigen specific. Prior analysis indicated that the majority of TCR beta V segments exhibited productivity approximately 90% or approximately 30% of the time.

The PCR used 60 Vbeta and 13 Jbeta primers. Profiled with immunoSEQ multiplex PCR; TCRdb holds only in-frame clones, not every one. The sample carries roughly 180,000 clones, approximately 81% recorded once. Trimming removed 2 bases from V and 3 bases from J; junction bases left unmatched: 4. Germline V gene sequence: CDR1 SGHAT, CDR2 FQNNGV. The CDR3 is 15 amino acids. The sequence came from a male donor in good health and CMV-seronegative. Sequencing input: PBMCs. The chain carries TRBV11-2 and TRBJ2-5, with TRBD1 identical over 9 bases. CDR3: CASSLRWTGEETQYF. CDR3 sequence (DNA): TGTGCCAGCAGCTTAAGGTGGACAGGGGAAGAGACCCAGTACTTC. Together with reference TRBV11-2 and TRBJ2-5, the CDR3 gives the full variable domain: EAGVAQSPRYKIIEKRQSVAFWCNPISGHATLYWYQQILGQGPKLLIQFQNNGVVDDSQLPKDRFSAERLKGVDSTLKIQPAKLEDSAVYLCASSLRWTGEETQYFGPGTRLLVL.